This is a list of T cell receptor beta chains from one sample in a study of shared clonotypes between healthy human individuals. The assay was immunoSEQ multiplex PCR, and TCRdb's table has in-frame clones only and misses some. The data hold about 1 million clones, with about 76% observed a single time. Sequencing was done on a sample of memory CD4+ T cells sorted from blood. The receptor set was obtained from a young man in good health. CDR3s include the opening cysteine and the closing phenylalanine or tryptophan. A D gene is named only where the DNA matches it firmly. Only part of the rows carry a size: once, few, many, or a class if the clone is expanded.

>TRBJ2-7|once|.|TRBV12-5
CASGLRVAYEQYF
TGTGCTAGTGGTTTAAGGGTCGCCTACGAGCAGTACTTC
>TRBJ1-6|.|.|TRBV30
CAWTELDNSPLHF
TGTGCCTGGACGGAGTTAGATAATTCACCCCTCCACTTT
>TRBJ2-7|.|TRBD2|TRBV6-5
CASSRLAGGNEQYF
TGTGCCAGCAGCAGACTAGCGGGAGGGAACGAGCAGTACTTC
>TRBJ2-1|.|TRBD2|TRBV7-8
CASSLAGPGGGEQFF
TGTGCCAGCAGCTTAGCGGGACCGGGCGGGGGTGAGCAGTTCTTC
>TRBJ2-2|.|.|TRBV18
CASSLGALTGELFF
TGTGCCAGCTCGCTCGGCGCGCTAACCGGGGAGCTGTTTTTT
>TRBJ1-1|.|.|TRBV19
CASSRTDAEAFF
TGTGCCAGTAGTAGGACTGATGCTGAAGCTTTCTTT
>TRBJ2-1|.|TRBD2|TRBV7-9
CASSSRLAGAVNEQFF
TGTGCCAGCAGCTCTCGGCTAGCGGGAGCCGTCAATGAGCAGTTCTTC
>TRBJ2-7|.|TRBD1|TRBV5-1
CASSKGQGAGEQYF
TGCGCCAGCAGCAAGGGACAGGGGGCGGGCGAGCAGTACTTC
>TRBJ1-1|.|TRBD1|TRBV19
CASSMGDRANTEAFF
TGTGCCAGTAGTATGGGGGACAGGGCGAACACTGAAGCTTTCTTT
>TRBJ2-7|.|.|TRBV10-3
CAISESTAVRGVQYF
TGTGCCATCAGTGAGTCGACAGCAGTACGAGGTGTGCAGTACTTC
>TRBJ2-7|.|.|TRBV6-5
CASSYGGREQYF
TGTGCCAGCAGTTACGGCGGCCGCGAGCAGTACTTC
>TRBJ1-6|few|.|TRBV7-9
CASTPLGQRNSPLHF
TGTGCCAGCACCCCCCTCGGGCAGAGAAATTCACCCCTCCACTTT
>TRBJ1-5|few|.|TRBV7-2
CASSLSSQGNQPQHF
TGTGCCAGCAGCTTAAGCAGTCAAGGGAATCAGCCCCAGCATTTT
>TRBJ1-5|.|.|TRBV4-3
CASSQDANQPQHF
TGCGCCAGCAGCCAAGACGCCAATCAGCCCCAGCATTTT
>TRBJ2-7|few|TRBD1|TRBV11-2
CASSPRQGVYEQYF
TGTGCCAGCAGCCCGCGACAGGGGGTCTACGAGCAGTACTTC
>TRBJ2-1|.|TRBD2|TRBV10-3
CAISAGLAGNEQFF
TGTGCCATCAGTGCGGGACTAGCGGGTAATGAGCAGTTCTTC
>TRBJ2-2|.|TRBD2|TRBV5-1
CASSTGLAGGGELFF
TGCGCCAGCAGCACCGGACTAGCGGGAGGCGGGGAGCTGTTTTTT
>TRBJ2-7|.|TRBD2|TRBV10-3
CAISESSGGALDEQYF
TGTGCCATCAGTGAGTCTAGCGGGGGGGCCCTGGACGAGCAGTACTTC
>TRBJ2-5|.|.|TRBV5-4
CASSLRFQETQYF
TGTGCCAGCAGCTTAAGGTTCCAAGAGACCCAGTACTTC
>TRBJ2-5|.|TRBD2|TRBV30
CAWSVGASGGGETQYF
TGTGCCTGGAGTGTAGGGGCTAGCGGGGGCGGGGAGACCCAGTACTTC
>TRBJ1-1|.|.|TRBV29-1
CSVRQNSNTEAFF
TGCAGCGTTCGACAGAACAGCAACACTGAAGCTTTCTTT
>TRBJ2-3|.|TRBD2|TRBV5-6
CASKDGGEGYTDTQYF
TGTGCCAGCAAAGATGGAGGGGAGGGGTACACAGATACGCAGTATTTT
>TRBJ1-2|.|.|TRBV27
CASSLIGPGGKANYGYTF
TGTGCCAGCAGTTTAATAGGTCCCGGGGGAAAAGCTAACTATGGCTACACCTTC
>TRBJ2-5|.|.|TRBV5-1
CASSLVAGKETQYF
TGCGCCAGCAGCTTGGTTGCGGGGAAAGAGACCCAGTACTTC
>TRBJ1-5|.|TRBD1|TRBV2
CASKSDRANQPQHF
TGTGCCAGCAAATCGGACAGGGCTAATCAGCCCCAGCATTTT
>TRBJ2-5|.|.|TRBV9
CASSAQQETQYF
TGTGCCAGCAGCGCACAGCAAGAGACCCAGTACTTC
>TRBJ1-1|.|.|TRBV9
CASSSRTSEAFF
TGTGCCAGCAGCTCCCGGACATCTGAAGCTTTCTTT
>TRBJ2-2|.|.|TRBV6-5
CASSSLGGTGELFF
TGTGCCAGCAGTTCCTTAGGGGGAACCGGGGAGCTGTTTTTT
>TRBJ1-2|.|.|TRBV7-9
CASSLRGGPAWGYTF
TGTGCCAGCAGCCTACGAGGAGGCCCCGCTTGGGGCTACACCTTC
>TRBJ2-3|once|TRBD2|TRBV4-1
CASSRGGHLQGPNTDTQYF
TGCGCCAGCAGTCGGGGGGGCCACCTCCAAGGCCCAAACACAGATACGCAGTATTTT
>TRBJ2-5|.|TRBD1|TRBV28
CASSLDAGGETQYF
TGTGCCAGCAGTTTAGACGCAGGGGGCGAGACCCAGTACTTC
>TRBJ1-1|.|TRBD1|TRBV5-4
CASSLLGTANTEAFF
TGTGCCAGCAGTCTATTGGGGACAGCGAACACTGAAGCTTTCTTT
>TRBJ2-1|.|.|TRBV25-1
CASSELEGFSSYNEQFF
TGTGCCAGCAGTGAATTAGAGGGTTTCAGCTCCTACAATGAGCAGTTCTTC
>TRBJ2-5|.|.|TRBV4-1
CASSQAGGAAETQYF
TGCGCCAGCAGCCAAGCTGGGGGGGCCGCAGAGACCCAGTACTTC
>TRBJ1-4|.|.|TRBV28
CASSLPRITNEKLFF
TGTGCCAGCAGTTTACCCCGAATAACTAATGAAAAACTGTTTTTT
>TRBJ1-6|.|TRBD1|TRBV6-6
CASTLGTGNSPLHF
TGTGCCAGCACCCTAGGGACAGGGAATTCACCCCTCCACTTT
>TRBJ2-1|.|TRBD1|TRBV5-1
CASSFLGTEFF
TGCGCCAGCAGCTTCCTCGGGACAGAATTCTTC
>TRBJ1-2|.|.|TRBV28
CASSSPGRYYGYTF
TGTGCCAGCAGTTCCCCGGGACGGTACTATGGCTACACCTTC
>TRBJ1-6|once|.|TRBV9
CASSVLGNSPLHF
TGTGCCAGCAGCGTTCTGGGGAATTCACCCCTCCACTTT
>TRBJ1-1|once|.|TRBV28
CASSATGVVLGNTEAFF
TGTGCCAGCAGTGCAACTGGGGTGGTCCTGGGGAACACTGAAGCTTTCTTT
>TRBJ1-1|.|.|TRBV11-2
CASSFLRTEAFF
TGTGCCAGCAGCTTCTTGAGGACTGAAGCTTTCTTT
>TRBJ2-3|.|.|TRBV5-1
CASSLAPSASTDTQYF
TGCGCCAGCAGCTTGGCGCCTAGCGCTAGCACAGATACGCAGTATTTT
>TRBJ2-3|once|.|TRBV30
CAWSTTDTQYF
TGTGCCTGGAGTACCACAGATACGCAGTATTTT
>TRBJ1-6|.|.|TRBV6-6
CASTPDSLDSPLHF
TGTGCCAGCACTCCCGACAGTCTCGATTCACCCCTCCACTTT
>TRBJ1-1|once|.|TRBV15
CATSSYNSEAEAFF
TGTGCCACCAGCAGCTACAATTCGGAGGCTGAAGCTTTCTTT
>TRBJ1-2|.|.|TRBV6-4
CASSDGLSGYTF
TGTGCCAGCAGTGACGGCCTGAGTGGCTACACCTTC
>TRBJ2-7|.|.|TRBV9
CASSPRQGRYEQYF
TGTGCCAGCAGCCCTCGGCAGGGGAGATACGAGCAGTACTTC
>TRBJ2-7|.|.|TRBV28
CASSSQRREQYF
TGTGCCAGCAGTTCGCAGAGGCGCGAGCAGTACTTC